The T cell receptor (beta chain) under discussion was sequenced for a study of cytomegalovirus exposure and HLA in healthy donors. General observations from the study: There were some V segments, including TRBV6-2 and TRBV6-3, excluded as indistinguishable. Cytomegalovirus association was listed for about 180 TCR beta chains.

The primer mix had 60 Vbeta and 13 Jbeta primers. The method was immunoSEQ multiplex PCR; TCRdb's version includes in-frame clones alone and lacks a portion of them. The sample includes some 110,000 clones, more than 60% seen only once; the top ten take roughly 3.4%. On this clone itself: No antigen is known for it.

The V gene's germline CDR1 is KGHSH and CDR2 LQKENI. Trimming took off 4 bases at V and 4 bases at J, with 11 bases between the two ends. This CDR3 comprises 14 residues. Sequencing was done on a sample of PBMCs. This receptor was identified in a man aged 55 to 70 in good health and CMV-seronegative. The chain is built from TRBV18 and TRBJ1-3; possible D gene TRBD1, 6 bases. DNA of the CDR3: TGTGCCAGCTCACGAGACAGGACGGGAAACACCATATATTTT. Amino acid sequence: CASSRDRTGNTIYF. Looking up the rest from reference TRBV18 and TRBJ1-3 gives the full variable domain: NAGVMQNPRHLVRRRGQEARLRCSPMKGHSHVYWYRQLPEEGLKFMVYLQKENIIDESGMPKERFSAEFPKEGPSILRIQQVVRGDSAAYFCASSRDRTGNTIYFGEGSWLTVV.